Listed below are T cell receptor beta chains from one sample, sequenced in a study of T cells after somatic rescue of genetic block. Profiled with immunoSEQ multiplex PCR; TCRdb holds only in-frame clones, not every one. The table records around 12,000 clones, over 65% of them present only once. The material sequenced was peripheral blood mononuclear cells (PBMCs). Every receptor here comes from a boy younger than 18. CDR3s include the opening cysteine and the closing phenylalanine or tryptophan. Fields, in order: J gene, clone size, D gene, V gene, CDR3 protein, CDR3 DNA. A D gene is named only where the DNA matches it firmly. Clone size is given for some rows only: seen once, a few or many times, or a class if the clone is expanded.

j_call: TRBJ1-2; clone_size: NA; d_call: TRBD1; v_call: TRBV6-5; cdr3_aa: CASREQGGYGYTF; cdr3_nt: TGTGCCAGCAGGGAACAGGGGGGCTATGGCTACACCTTC
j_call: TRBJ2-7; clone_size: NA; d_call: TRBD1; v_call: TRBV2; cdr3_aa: CASSRQGEREQYF; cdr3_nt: TGTGCCAGCAGCCGACAGGGGGAACGCGAGCAGTACTTC
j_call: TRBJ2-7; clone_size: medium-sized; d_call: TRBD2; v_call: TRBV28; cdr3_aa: CASSFGLAGYEQYF; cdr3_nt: TGTGCCAGCAGTTTCGGACTAGCGGGCTACGAGCAGTACTTC
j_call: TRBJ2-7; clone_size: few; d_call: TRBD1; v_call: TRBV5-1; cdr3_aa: CASRIPGQGLLRVIGQYF; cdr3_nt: TGCGCCAGCAGGATACCGGGACAGGGTTTACTACGTGTGATCGGGCAGTACTTC
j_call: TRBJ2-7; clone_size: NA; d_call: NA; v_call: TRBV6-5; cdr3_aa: CASSYSSLREQYF; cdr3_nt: TGTGCCAGCAGTTACTCGAGCCTTCGCGAGCAGTACTTC
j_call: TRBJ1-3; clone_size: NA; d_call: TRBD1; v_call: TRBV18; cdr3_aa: CASSPAGGAYTIYF; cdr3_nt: TGTGCCAGCTCACCAGCAGGGGGCGCGTACACCATATATTTT
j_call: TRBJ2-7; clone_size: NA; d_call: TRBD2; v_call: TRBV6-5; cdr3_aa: CASRRGTSGPYEQYF; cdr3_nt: TGTGCCAGCAGACGCGGGACTAGCGGGCCCTACGAGCAGTACTTC
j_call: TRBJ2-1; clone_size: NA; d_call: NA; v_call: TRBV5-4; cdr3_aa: CASSLGGAAYNEQFF; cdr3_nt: TGTGCCAGCAGCTTGGGGGGGGCAGCCTACAATGAGCAGTTCTTC
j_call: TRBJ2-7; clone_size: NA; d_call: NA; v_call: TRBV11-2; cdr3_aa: CASSFWGTYEQYF; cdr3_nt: TGTGCCAGCAGCTTTTGGGGTACCTACGAGCAGTACTTC
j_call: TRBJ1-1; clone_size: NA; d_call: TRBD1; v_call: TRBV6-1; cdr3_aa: CASTNTGVTEAFF; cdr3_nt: TGTGCCAGCACCAACACAGGGGTCACTGAAGCTTTCTTT
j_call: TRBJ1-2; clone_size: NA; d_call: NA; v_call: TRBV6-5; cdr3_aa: CASRPGRPYGYTF; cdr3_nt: TGTGCCAGCAGACCCGGACGGCCCTATGGCTACACCTTC
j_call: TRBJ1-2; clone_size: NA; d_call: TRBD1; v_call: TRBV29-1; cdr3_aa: CSAGTGGAYGYTF; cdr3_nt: TGCAGCGCTGGGACAGGGGGCGCCTATGGCTACACCTTC
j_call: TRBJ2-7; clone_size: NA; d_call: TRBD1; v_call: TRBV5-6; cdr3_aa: CASSFHRGSSYEQYF; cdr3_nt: TGTGCCAGCAGTTTTCACAGGGGGAGCTCCTACGAGCAGTACTTC
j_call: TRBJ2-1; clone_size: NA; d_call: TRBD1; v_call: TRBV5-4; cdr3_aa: CASSQTGLVYNEQFF; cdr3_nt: TGTGCCAGCAGCCAGACAGGGTTAGTTTACAATGAGCAGTTCTTC
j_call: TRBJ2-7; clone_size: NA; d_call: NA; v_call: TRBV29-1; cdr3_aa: CSGGGRTRREKGEYEQYF; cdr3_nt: TGCAGCGGCGGCGGTAGAACTAGACGGGAGAAAGGGGAATACGAGCAGTACTTC
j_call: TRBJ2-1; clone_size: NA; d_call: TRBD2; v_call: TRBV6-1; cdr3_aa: CASSGNSGGKHNEQFF; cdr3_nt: TGTGCCAGCAGTGGAAATAGCGGGGGGAAACACAATGAGCAGTTCTTC
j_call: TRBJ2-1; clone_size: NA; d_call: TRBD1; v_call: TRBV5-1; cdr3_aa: CASSSGQGVVFF; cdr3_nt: TGCGCCAGCAGCTCTGGACAGGGAGTGGTGTTCTTC
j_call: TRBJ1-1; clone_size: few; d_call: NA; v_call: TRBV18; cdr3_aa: CASSLPGGLTEAFF; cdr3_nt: TGTGCCAGCTCACTACCTGGGGGGTTGACTGAAGCTTTCTTT
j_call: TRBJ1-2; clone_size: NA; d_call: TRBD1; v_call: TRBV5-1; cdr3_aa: CASSLAWTGAIFNYGYTF; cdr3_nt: TGCGCCAGCAGCTTGGCCTGGACAGGGGCGATTTTTAACTATGGCTACACCTTC
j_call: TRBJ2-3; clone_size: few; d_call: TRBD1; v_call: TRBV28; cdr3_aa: CASSLYGQGISTDTQYF; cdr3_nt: TGTGCCAGCAGTTTATACGGACAGGGGATTTCAACAGATACGCAGTATTTT
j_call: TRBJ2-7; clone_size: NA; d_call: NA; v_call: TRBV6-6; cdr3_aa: CASSHSNYEQYF; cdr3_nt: TGTGCCAGCAGTCACTCAAACTACGAGCAGTACTTC
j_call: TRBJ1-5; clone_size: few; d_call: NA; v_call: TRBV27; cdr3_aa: CASSLEETEDQPQHF; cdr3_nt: TGTGCCAGCAGTTTAGAGGAGACAGAAGATCAGCCCCAGCATTTT
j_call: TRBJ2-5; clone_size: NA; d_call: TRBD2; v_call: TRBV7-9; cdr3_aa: CASSLWGLAGTLRETQYF; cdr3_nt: TGTGCCAGCAGCTTATGGGGACTAGCGGGCACCCTTAGGGAGACCCAGTACTTC
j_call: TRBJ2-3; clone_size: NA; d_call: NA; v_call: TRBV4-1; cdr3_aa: CASSQEGRSHYTQYF; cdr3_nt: TGCGCCAGCAGCCAAGAGGGACGATCCCACTATACGCAGTATTTT
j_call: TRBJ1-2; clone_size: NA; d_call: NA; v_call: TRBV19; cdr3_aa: CASSIVPRDGYTF; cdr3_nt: TGTGCCAGTAGTATAGTGCCCAGGGATGGCTACACCTTC
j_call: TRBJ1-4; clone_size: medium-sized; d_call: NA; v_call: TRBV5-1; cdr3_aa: CASSLGGNEKLFF; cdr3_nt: TGCGCCAGCAGCTTGGGGGGTAATGAAAAACTGTTTTTT
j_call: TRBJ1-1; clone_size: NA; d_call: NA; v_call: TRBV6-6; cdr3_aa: CASSRAASYTEAFF; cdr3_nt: TGTGCCAGCAGCCGGGCAGCCTCTTACACTGAAGCTTTCTTT
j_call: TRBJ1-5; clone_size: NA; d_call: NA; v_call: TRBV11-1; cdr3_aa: CASSPWGSNQPQHF; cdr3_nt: TGTGCCAGCAGCCCTTGGGGAAGCAATCAGCCCCAGCATTTT
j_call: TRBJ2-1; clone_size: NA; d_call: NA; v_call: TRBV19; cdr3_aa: CASSGRGEGIDEQFF; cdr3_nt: TGTGCCAGTAGTGGTAGGGGGGAGGGTATCGATGAGCAGTTCTTC
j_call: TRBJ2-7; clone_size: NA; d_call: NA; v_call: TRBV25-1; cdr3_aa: CASSGRVSSYEQYF; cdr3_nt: TGTGCCAGCAGCGGACGGGTTAGCTCCTACGAGCAGTACTTC
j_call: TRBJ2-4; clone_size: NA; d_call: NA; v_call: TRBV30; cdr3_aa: CAWAGGRTKNIQYF; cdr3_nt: TGTGCCTGGGCAGGTGGGAGAACGAAAAACATTCAGTACTTC
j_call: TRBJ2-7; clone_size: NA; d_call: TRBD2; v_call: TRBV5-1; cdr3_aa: CASSPFPPGTITSYEQYF; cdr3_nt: TGCGCCAGCAGCCCATTTCCCCCCGGGACTATCACCTCCTACGAGCAGTACTTC
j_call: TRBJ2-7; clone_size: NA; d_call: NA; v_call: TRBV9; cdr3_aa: CASSVGEGIWYYEQYF; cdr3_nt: TGTGCCAGCAGCGTGGGTGAGGGAATTTGGTACTACGAGCAGTACTTC
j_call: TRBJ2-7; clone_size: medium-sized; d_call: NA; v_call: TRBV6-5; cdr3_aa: CASSYGTSYEQYF; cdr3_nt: TGTGCCAGCAGTTACGGTACCTCCTACGAGCAGTACTTC
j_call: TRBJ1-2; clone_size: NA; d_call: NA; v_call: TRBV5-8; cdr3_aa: CASSLGQSFGGYTF; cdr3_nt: TGTGCCAGCAGCTTGGGACAGTCATTCGGTGGCTACACCTTC
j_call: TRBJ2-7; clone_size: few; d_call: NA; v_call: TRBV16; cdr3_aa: CASSPRAGRPSSYEQYF; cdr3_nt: TGTGCCAGCTCACCAAGGGCGGGGCGTCCCAGCTCCTACGAGCAGTACTTC
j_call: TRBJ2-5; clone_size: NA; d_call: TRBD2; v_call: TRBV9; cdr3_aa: CASSVRGLAGDGTQYF; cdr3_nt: TGTGCCAGCAGCGTAAGGGGACTAGCGGGAGACGGGACCCAGTACTTC
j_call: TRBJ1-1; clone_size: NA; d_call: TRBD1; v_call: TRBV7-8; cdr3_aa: CASSFRDRGPVDTEAFF; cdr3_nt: TGTGCCAGCAGCTTCCGGGACAGGGGGCCGGTGGACACTGAAGCTTTCTTT
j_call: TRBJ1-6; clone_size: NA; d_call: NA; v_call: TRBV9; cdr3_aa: CASSTPGPLHF; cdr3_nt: TGTGCCAGCAGCACTCCGGGCCCCCTCCACTTT
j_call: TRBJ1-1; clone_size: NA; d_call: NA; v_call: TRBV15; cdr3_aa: CATSREGVRLNTEAFF; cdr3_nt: TGTGCCACCAGCAGAGAGGGGGTCAGGCTGAACACTGAAGCTTTCTTT
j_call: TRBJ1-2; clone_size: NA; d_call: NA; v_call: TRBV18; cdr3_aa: CASSPGPSNYGYTF; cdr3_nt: TGTGCCAGCTCACCGGGCCCTTCTAACTATGGCTACACCTTC
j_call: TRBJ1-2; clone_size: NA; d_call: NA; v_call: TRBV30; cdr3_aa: CAWSVLPRGYGYTF; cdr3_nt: TGTGCCTGGAGTGTACTACCCCGGGGCTATGGCTACACCTTC
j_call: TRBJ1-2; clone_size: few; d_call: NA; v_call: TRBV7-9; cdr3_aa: CASSLADLDTF; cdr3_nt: TGTGCCAGCAGCTTAGCGGACCTAGACACCTTC
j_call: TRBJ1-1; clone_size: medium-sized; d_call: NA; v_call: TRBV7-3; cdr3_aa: CASSLGRVGNTEAFF; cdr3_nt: TGTGCCAGCAGCTTAGGCAGGGTAGGGAACACTGAAGCTTTCTTT
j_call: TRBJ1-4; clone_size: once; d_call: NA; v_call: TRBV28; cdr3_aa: CASSFRVAKLFF; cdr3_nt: TGTGCCAGCAGTTTTCGGGTTGCAAAACTGTTTTTT
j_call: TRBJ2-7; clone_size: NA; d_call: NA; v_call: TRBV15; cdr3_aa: CATSRLHGTLSYEQYF; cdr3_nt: TGTGCCACCAGCAGGTTACACGGGACTCTCTCCTACGAGCAGTACTTC
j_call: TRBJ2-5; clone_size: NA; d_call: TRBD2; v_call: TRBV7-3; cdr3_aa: CASSRSGTLQETQYF; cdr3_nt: TGTGCCAGCAGCCGTAGCGGGACCCTCCAAGAGACCCAGTACTTC
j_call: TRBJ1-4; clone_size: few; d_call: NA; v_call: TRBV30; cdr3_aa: CAWSGQGHEKLFF; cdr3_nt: TGTGCCTGGAGTGGGCAGGGGCATGAAAAACTGTTTTTT
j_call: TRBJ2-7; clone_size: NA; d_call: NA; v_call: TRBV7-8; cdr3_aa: CASSLVDFPLMAEQYF; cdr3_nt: TGTGCCAGCAGCTTAGTAGACTTCCCCTTGATGGCCGAGCAGTACTTC